This T cell receptor (beta chain) was sequenced for a study of blood T cell repertoires in COVID-19. In the study's own analysis: How many nucleated cells were present was estimated from reference gene primer amplification. TCRdb keeps only in-frame clones here, not all; method: immunoSEQ multiplex PCR. The V and J calls and clone size were taken over from that table, and D and trimming were inferred from the DNA. The table lists 60,000 to 70,000 clones, roughly 80% of them singletons, with about 4.4% in the top ten. Deletions cut 6 bases from V and 0 bases from J, with 9 bases between. The germline gives CDR1 SGHRS, CDR2 YFSETQ. There are 13 residues in the CDR3.

J is TRBJ1-1 and V is TRBV5-1; D uncertain. The sequenced sample consisted of peripheral blood. This TCR was recovered from a woman aged 55-70 years with acute or convalescent COVID-19. The CDR3 loop reads CASTLQVNTEAFF. In DNA form, the CDR3 reads TGCGCCAGCACTTTGCAGGTGAACACTGAAGCTTTCTTT.